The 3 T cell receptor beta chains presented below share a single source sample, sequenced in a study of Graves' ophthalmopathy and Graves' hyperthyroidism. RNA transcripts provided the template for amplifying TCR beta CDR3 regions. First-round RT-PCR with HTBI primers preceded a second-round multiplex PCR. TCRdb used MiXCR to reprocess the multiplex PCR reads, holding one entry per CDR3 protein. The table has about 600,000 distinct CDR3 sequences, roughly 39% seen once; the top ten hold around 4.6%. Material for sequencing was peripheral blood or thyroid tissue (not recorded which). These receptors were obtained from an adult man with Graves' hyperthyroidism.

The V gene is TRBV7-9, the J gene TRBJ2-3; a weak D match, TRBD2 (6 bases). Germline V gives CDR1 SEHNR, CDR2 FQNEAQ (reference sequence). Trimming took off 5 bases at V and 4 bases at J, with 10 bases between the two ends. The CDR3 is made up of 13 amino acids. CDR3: CASSPSGPDTQYF. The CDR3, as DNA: TGTGCCAGCAGCCCAAGCGGGCCAGATACGCAGTATTTT.

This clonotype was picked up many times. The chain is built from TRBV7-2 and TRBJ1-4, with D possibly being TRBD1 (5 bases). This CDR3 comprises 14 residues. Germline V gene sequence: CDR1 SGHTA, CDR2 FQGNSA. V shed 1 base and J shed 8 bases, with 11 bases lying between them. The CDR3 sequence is CASSLGQGNEKLFF. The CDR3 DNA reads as TGTGCCAGCAGCTTAGGTCAGGGCAACGAAAAACTGTTTTTT.

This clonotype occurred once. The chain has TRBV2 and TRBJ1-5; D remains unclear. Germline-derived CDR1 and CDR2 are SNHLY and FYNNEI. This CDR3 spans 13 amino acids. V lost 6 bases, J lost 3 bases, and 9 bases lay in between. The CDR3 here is CASRPQTNQPQHF. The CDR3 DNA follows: TGTGCCAGCAGACCACAGACCAATCAGCCCCAGCATTTT.